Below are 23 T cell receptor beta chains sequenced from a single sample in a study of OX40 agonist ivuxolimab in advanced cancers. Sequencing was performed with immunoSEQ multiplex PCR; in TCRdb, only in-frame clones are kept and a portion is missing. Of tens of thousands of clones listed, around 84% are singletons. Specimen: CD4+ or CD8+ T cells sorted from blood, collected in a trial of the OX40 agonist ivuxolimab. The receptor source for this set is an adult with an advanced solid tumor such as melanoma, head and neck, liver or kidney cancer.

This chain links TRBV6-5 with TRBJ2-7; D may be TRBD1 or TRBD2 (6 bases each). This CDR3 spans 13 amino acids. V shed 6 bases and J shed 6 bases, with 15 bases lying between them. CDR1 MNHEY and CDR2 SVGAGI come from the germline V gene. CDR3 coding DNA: TGTGCCAGCAGAGTACCGGGGGCCCGCGAGCAGTACTTC. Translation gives CASRVPGAREQYF.

In DNA, the CDR3 is TGCGCCAGCAGCTTGGGGACCGAGCAGTACTTC. Its translation: CASSLGTEQYF. The chain links TRBV5-1 to TRBJ2-7; D remains unclear. Per the germline V gene, CDR1 is SGHRS and CDR2 is YFSETQ. The germline V and J ends were trimmed by 0 bases and 6 bases, with 4 bases remaining between them. This CDR3 contains 11 residues.

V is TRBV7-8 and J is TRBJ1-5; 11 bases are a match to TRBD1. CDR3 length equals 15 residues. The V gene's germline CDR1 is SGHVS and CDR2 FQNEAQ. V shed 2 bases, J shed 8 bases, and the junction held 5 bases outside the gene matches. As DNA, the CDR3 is TGTGCCAGCAGCTTAAGCCGGGGACAGGGGGAGCCCCAGCATTTT. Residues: CASSLSRGQGEPQHF.

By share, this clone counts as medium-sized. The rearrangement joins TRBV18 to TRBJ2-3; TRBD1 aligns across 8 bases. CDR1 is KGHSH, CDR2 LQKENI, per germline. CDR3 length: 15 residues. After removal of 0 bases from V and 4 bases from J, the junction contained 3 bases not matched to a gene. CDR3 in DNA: TGTGCCAGCTCACCACCGACAGGGGTGGCAGATACGCAGTATTTT. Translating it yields CASSPPTGVADTQYF.

The CDR3 DNA is TGCGCCAGCAGAGACGGACAGGGTAAGTCCTACGAGCAGTACTTC. This codes for CASRDGQGKSYEQYF. This sequence joins TRBV5-1 and TRBJ2-7, with 8 bases matching TRBD1. The junction had 8 bases not matched to a gene; V was cut back by 5 bases and J by 1 base. Germline CDR1 is SGHRS and CDR2 is YFSETQ. CDR3 length equals 15 residues.

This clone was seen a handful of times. Written as DNA, the CDR3 is TGTGCCAGCAGCTTGGTGGACCGCTTGAACACTGAAGCTTTCTTT. As protein: CASSLVDRLNTEAFF. The chain has TRBV5-6 and TRBJ1-1; D is undetermined. This CDR3 region has 15 residues. Trimming took 0 bases from V and 0 from J, leaving 9 bases between them. Germline V gene lookup returns CDR1 SGHDT and CDR2 YYEEEE.

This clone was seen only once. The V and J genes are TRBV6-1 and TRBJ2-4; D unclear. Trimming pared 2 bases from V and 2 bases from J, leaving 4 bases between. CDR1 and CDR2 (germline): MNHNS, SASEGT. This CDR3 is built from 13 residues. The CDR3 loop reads CASSEFPKNIQYF. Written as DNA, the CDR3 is TGTGCCAGCAGTGAATTTCCCAAAAACATTCAGTACTTC.

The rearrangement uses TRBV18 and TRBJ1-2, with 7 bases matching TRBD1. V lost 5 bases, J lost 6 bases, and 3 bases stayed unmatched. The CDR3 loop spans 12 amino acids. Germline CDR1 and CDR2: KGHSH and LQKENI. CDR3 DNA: TGTGCCAGCTCATCCAGGGGGGATGGCTACACCTTC. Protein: CASSSRGDGYTF.

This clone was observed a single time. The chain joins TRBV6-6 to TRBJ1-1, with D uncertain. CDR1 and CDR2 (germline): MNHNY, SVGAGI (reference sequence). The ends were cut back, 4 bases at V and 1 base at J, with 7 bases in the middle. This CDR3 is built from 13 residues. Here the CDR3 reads CASSSPRNTEAFF. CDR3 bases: TGTGCCAGCAGTTCCCCCAGGAACACTGAAGCTTTCTTT.

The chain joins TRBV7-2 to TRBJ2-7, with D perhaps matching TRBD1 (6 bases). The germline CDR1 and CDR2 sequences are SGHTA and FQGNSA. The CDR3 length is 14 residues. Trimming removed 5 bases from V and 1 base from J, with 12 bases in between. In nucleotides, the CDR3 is TGTGCCAGCAGCGTAGGACAGCCATCCTACGAGCAGTACTTC. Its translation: CASSVGQPSYEQYF.

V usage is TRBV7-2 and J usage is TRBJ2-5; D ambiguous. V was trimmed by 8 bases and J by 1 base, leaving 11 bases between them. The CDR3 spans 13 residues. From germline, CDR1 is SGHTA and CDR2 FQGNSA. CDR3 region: CASPRATQETQYF. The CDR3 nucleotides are TGTGCCAGCCCCCGGGCCACCCAAGAGACCCAGTACTTC.

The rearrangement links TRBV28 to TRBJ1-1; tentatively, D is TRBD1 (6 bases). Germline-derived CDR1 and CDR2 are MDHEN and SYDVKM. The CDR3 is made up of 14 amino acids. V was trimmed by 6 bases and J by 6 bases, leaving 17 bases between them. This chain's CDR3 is CASRRTGSPSEAFF. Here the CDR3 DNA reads TGTGCCAGCAGGCGAACAGGGAGTCCTTCTGAAGCTTTCTTT.

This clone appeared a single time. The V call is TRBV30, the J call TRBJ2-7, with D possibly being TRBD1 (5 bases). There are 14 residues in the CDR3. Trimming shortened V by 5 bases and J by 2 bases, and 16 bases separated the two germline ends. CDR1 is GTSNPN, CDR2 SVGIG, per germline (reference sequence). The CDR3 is CAWDSGLFTYEQYF. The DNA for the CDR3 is TGTGCCTGGGACTCAGGGCTTTTCACCTACGAGCAGTACTTC.

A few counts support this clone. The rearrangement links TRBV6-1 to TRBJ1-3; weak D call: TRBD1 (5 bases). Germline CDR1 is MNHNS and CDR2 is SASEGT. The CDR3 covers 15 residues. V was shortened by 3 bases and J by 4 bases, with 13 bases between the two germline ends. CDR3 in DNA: TGTGCCAGCAGTGATCCCAGGGAGGCCGGAAACACCATATATTTT. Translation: CASSDPREAGNTIYF.

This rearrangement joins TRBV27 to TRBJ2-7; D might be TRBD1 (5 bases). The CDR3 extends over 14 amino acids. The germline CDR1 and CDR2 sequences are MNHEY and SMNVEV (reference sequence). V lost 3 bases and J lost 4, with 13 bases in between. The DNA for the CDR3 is TGTGCCAGCAGTTTCCTTGGTCAGGGTTACGAGCAGTACTTC. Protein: CASSFLGQGYEQYF.

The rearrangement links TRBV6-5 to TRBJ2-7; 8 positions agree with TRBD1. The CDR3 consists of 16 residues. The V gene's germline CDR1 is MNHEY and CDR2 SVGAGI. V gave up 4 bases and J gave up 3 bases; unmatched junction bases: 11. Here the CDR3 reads CASSSVIFGQGYEQYF. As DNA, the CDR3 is TGTGCCAGCAGTTCAGTCATTTTCGGACAGGGCTACGAGCAGTACTTC.

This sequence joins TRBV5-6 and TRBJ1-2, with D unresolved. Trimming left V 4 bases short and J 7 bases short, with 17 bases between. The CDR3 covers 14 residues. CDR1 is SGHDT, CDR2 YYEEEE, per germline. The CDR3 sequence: CASSNLGRFGGYTF. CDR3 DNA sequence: TGTGCCAGCAGCAACTTGGGCAGGTTTGGTGGCTACACCTTC.

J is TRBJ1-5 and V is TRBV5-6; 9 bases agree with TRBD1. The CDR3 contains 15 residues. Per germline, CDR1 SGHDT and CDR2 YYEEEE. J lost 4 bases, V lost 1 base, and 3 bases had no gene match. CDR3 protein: CASSLRDRENQPQHF. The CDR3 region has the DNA TGTGCCAGCAGCTTGCGGGACAGGGAGAATCAGCCCCAGCATTTT.

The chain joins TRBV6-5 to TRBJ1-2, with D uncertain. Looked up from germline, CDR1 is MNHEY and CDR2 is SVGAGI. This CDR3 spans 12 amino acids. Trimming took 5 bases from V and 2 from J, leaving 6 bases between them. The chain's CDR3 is CASSPTNYGYTF. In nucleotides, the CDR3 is TGTGCCAGCAGTCCAACGAACTATGGCTACACCTTC.

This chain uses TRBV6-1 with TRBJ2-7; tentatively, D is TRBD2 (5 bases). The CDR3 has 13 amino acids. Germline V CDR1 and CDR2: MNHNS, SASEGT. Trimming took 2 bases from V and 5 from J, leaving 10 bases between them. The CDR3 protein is CASSERGRDEQYF. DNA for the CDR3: TGTGCCAGCAGTGAACGGGGTCGGGACGAGCAGTACTTC.

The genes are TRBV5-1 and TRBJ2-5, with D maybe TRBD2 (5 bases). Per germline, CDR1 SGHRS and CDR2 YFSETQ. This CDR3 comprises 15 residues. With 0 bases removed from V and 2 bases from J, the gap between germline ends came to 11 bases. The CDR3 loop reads CASSLGASLQETQYF. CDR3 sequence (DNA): TGCGCCAGCAGCTTGGGAGCTAGCCTTCAAGAGACCCAGTACTTC.

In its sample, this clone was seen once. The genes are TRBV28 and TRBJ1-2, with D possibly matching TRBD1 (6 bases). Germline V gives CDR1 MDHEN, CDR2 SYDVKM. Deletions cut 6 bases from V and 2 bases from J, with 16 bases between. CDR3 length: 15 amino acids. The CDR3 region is CASRPLGAANYGYTF. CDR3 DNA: TGTGCCAGCAGACCTTTGGGGGCAGCGAACTATGGCTACACCTTC.

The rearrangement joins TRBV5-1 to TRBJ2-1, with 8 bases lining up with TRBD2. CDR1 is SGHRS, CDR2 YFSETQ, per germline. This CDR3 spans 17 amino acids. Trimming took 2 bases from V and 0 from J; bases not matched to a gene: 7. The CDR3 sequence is CASSFGVSGGSYNEQFF. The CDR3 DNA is TGCGCCAGCAGCTTCGGGGTCAGCGGGGGCTCCTACAATGAGCAGTTCTTC. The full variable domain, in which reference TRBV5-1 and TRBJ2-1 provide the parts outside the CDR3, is KAGVTQTPRYLIKTRGQQVTLSCSPISGHRSVSWYQQTPGQGLQFLFEYFSETQRNKGNFPGRFSGRQFSNSRSEMNVSTLELGDSALYLCASSFGVSGGSYNEQFFGPGTRLTVL.